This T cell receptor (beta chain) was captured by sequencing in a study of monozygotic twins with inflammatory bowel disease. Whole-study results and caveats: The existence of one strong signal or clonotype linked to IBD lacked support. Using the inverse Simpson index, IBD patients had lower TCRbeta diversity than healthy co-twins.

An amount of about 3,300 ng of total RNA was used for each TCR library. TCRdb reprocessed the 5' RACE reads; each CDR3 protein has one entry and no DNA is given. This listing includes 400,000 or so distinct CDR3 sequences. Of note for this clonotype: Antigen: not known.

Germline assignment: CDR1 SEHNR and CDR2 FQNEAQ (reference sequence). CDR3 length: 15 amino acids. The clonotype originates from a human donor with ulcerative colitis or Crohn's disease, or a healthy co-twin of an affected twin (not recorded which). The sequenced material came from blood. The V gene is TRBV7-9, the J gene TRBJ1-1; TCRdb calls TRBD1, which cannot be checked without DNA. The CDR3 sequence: CASSLFRGRDTEAFF.